A selection of T cell receptor beta chains follows, all from one sample in a study of cytomegalovirus exposure and HLA in healthy donors. Sequenced by immunoSEQ multiplex PCR; TCRdb stores in-frame clones only, minus some. The profile shows approximately 160,000 clones, around 78% of them singletons. The sequencing sample was made of PBMCs. These receptor sequences come from a woman between 35 and 50 years old in good health and CMV-seronegative. Each CDR3 is given with its conserved first and last residue. Fields, in order: J gene, D gene, V gene, clone size, CDR3 DNA, CDR3 protein. The D gene is left open where the match is weak. Size tells how often a clone was seen (once, few, many) or the class of an expanded clone, and some rows leave it out.

J: TRBJ1-1; D: TRBD1; V: TRBV5-1; size: NA; DNA: TGCGCCAGCAGTTTGAATGGACAGGGAGTAGCTTTCTTT; CDR3: CASSLNGQGVAFF
J: TRBJ2-3; D: NA; V: TRBV9; size: NA; DNA: NA; CDR3: CASSVAGGADRYF
J: TRBJ1-3; D: NA; V: TRBV18; size: NA; DNA: TGTGCCAGCTCACCTCCCTCATCACAGGTCCGCTCTGGAAACACCATATATTTT; CDR3: CASSPPSSQVRSGNTIYF
J: TRBJ1-1; D: TRBD1; V: TRBV7-9; size: NA; DNA: TGTGCCAGCAGCTCGACAGGGGCAGGTCGCACTGAAGCTTTCTTT; CDR3: CASSSTGAGRTEAFF
J: TRBJ1-4; D: TRBD1; V: TRBV19; size: NA; DNA: TGTGCCAGCAGACGACAGGGCTTTAATGAAAAACTGTTTTTT; CDR3: CASRRQGFNEKLFF
J: TRBJ2-7; D: TRBD2; V: TRBV18; size: NA; DNA: TGTGCCAGCTCTCTCAGACTAGCGGGAGGGGAGCAGTACTTC; CDR3: CASSLRLAGGEQYF
J: TRBJ1-1; D: NA; V: TRBV30; size: NA; DNA: TGTGCCTGGACTTGGGGGGGCGCCACTGAAGCTTTCTTT; CDR3: CAWTWGGATEAFF
J: TRBJ2-7; D: TRBD1; V: TRBV7-2; size: NA; DNA: TGTGCCAGCAGACTTTCCGGGACAGGGTTTTACGAGCAGTACTTC; CDR3: CASRLSGTGFYEQYF
J: TRBJ1-2; D: NA; V: TRBV5-1; size: NA; DNA: TGCGCCAGCAGCCCTGCCATCAGTCGAGGCTATGGCTACACCTTC; CDR3: CASSPAISRGYGYTF
J: TRBJ1-5; D: NA; V: TRBV27; size: NA; DNA: TGTGCCAGCAGTTTAGGGCCTAATCAGCCCCAGCATTTT; CDR3: CASSLGPNQPQHF
J: TRBJ2-3; D: NA; V: TRBV6-1; size: NA; DNA: TGTGCCAGCCGTTCCGGGGAGCGGGGCACAGATACGCAGTATTTT; CDR3: CASRSGERGTDTQYF
J: TRBJ2-1; D: TRBD2; V: TRBV28; size: NA; DNA: TGTGCCAGCTTAGTAGCGGGAGAGTCCTACAATGAGCAGTTCTTC; CDR3: CASLVAGESYNEQFF
J: TRBJ2-3; D: TRBD2; V: TRBV28; size: few; DNA: TGTGCCAGCAGTCCCCCGGGAGGGCCGGCAGATACGCAGTATTTT; CDR3: CASSPPGGPADTQYF
J: TRBJ2-7; D: TRBD2; V: TRBV15; size: NA; DNA: TGTGCCACCAGCAGAGATCGAGCGGGAGCCCGGGAGCAGTACTTC; CDR3: CATSRDRAGAREQYF
J: TRBJ2-4; D: TRBD1; V: TRBV19; size: NA; DNA: TGTGCCAGTAGGCAGGGGGTTGCCAAAAACATTCAGTACTTC; CDR3: CASRQGVAKNIQYF